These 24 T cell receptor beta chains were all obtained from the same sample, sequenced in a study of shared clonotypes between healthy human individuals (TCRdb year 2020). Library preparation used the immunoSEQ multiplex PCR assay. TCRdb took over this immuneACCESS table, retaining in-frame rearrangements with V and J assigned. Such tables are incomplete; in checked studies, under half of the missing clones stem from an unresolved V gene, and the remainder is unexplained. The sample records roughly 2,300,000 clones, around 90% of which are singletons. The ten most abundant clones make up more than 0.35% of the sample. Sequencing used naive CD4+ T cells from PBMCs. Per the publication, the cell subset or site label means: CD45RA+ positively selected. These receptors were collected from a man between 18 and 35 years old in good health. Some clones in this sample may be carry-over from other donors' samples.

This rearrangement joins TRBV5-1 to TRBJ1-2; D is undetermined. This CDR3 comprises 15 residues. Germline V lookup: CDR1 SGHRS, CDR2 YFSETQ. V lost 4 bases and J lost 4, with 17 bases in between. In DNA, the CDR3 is TGCGCCAGCAGCCTACAGCCTGATCTTACCTATGGCTACACCTTC. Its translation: CASSLQPDLTYGYTF.

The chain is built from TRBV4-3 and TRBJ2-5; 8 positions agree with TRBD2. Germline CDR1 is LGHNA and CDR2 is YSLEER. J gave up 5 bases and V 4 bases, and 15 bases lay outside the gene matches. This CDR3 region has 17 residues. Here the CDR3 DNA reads TGCGCCAGCAGCCGCACAAATACGGGAGGGCCAGGTGAGACCCAGTACTTC. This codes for CASSRTNTGGPGETQYF.

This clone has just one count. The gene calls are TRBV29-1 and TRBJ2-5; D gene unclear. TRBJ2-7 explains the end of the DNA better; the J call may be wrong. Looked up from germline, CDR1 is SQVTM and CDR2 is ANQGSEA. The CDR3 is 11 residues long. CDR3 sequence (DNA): TGCAGCGTTGAATGGGGCTACGAGCAGTACTTC. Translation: CSVEWGYEQYF.

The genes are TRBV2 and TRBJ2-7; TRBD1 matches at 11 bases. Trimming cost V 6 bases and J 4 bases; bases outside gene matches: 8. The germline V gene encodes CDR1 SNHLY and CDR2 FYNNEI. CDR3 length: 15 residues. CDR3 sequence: CASRERTGGGYEQYF. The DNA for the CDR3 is TGTGCCAGCAGAGAAAGGACAGGGGGCGGTTACGAGCAGTACTTC.

Written as DNA, the CDR3 is TGCGCCAGCAGCCAGCTCACAGGGACCCCTGGTGAAAAACTGTTTTTT. It yields the protein CASSQLTGTPGEKLFF. The chain has TRBV4-1 and TRBJ1-4; D may be TRBD1 (6 bases). The CDR3 length is 16 residues. V lost 3 bases and J 7 bases, leaving 18 bases between the germline ends. Germline V gives CDR1 MGHRA, CDR2 YSYEKL.

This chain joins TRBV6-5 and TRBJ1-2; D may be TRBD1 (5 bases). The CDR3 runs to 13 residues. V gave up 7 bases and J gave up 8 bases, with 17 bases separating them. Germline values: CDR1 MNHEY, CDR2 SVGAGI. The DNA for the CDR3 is TGTGCCAGCAAGGAAGGGGCGCTTTTGGGCTACACCTTC. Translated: CASKEGALLGYTF.

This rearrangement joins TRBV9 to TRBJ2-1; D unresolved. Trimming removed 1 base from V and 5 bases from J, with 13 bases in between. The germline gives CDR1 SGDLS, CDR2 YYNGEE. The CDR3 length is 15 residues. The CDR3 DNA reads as TGTGCCAGCAGCGTAAGTCCCACTGGGGACAATGAGCAGTTCTTC. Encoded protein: CASSVSPTGDNEQFF.

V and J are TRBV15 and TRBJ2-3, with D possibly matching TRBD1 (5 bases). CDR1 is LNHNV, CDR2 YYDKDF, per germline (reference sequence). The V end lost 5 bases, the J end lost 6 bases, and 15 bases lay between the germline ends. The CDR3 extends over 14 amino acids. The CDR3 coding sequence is TGTGCCACCAGCGCCCGACAGTCGTACGATACGCAGTATTTT. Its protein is CATSARQSYDTQYF.

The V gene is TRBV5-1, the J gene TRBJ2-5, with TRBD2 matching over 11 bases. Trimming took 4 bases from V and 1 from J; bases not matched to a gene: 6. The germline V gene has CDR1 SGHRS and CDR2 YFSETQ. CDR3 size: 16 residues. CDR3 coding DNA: TGCGCCAGCAGCCTACTAGCGGGAGCTGTCCAAGAGACCCAGTACTTC. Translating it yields CASSLLAGAVQETQYF. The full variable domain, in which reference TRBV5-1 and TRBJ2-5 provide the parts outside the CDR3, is KAGVTQTPRYLIKTRGQQVTLSCSPISGHRSVSWYQQTPGQGLQFLFEYFSETQRNKGNFPGRFSGRQFSNSRSEMNVSTLELGDSALYLCASSLLAGAVQETQYFGPGTRLLVL.

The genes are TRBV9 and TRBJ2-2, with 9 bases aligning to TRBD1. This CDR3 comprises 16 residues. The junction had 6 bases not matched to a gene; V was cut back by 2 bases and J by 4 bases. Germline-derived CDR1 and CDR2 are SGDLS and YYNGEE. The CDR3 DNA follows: TGTGCCAGCAGCGTGCAAGACAGGGGGGCCACCGGGGAGCTGTTTTTT. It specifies CASSVQDRGATGELFF.

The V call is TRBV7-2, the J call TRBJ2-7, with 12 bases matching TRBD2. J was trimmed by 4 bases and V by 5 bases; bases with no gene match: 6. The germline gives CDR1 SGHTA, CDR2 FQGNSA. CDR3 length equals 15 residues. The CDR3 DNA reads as TGTGCCAGCAGCGCCCTAGCGGGAGGGATTTACGAGCAGTACTTC. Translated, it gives CASSALAGGIYEQYF.

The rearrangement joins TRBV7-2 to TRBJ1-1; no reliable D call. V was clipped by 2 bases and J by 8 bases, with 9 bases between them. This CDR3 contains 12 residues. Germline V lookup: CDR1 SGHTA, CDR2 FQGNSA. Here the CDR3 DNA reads TGTGCCAGCAGCTTAAGCGCCAGAGAAGCTTTCTTT. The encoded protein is CASSLSAREAFF.

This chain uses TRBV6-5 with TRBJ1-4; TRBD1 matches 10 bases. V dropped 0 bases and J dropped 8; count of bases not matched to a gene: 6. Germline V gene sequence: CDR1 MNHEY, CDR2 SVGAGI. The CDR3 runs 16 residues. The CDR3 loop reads CASSYSGTGAWEKLFF. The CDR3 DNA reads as TGTGCCAGCAGTTACTCGGGGACAGGGGCCTGGGAAAAACTGTTTTTT.

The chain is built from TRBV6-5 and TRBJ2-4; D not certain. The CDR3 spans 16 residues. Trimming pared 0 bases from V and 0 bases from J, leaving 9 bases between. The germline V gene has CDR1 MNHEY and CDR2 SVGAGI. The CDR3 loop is CASSYSPTIAKNIQYF. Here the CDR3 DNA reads TGTGCCAGCAGTTACTCGCCTACCATAGCCAAAAACATTCAGTACTTC.

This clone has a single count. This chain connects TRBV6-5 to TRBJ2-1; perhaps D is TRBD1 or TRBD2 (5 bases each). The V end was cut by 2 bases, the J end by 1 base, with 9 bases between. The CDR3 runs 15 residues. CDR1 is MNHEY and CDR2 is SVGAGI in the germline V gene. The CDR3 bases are TGTGCCAGCAGTTACAGGGGACCTTCCTACAATGAGCAGTTCTTC. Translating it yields CASSYRGPSYNEQFF.

The CDR3 DNA is TGTGCCAGTAGTCCTGGGACAGCCGCTAACTATGGCTACACCTTC. Translated: CASSPGTAANYGYTF. The J gene is TRBJ1-2, the V gene TRBV19, with 7 bases aligning to TRBD1. Germline CDR1 LNHDA, CDR2 SQIVND (reference sequence). Unmatched junction bases numbered 6, after V lost 5 bases and J lost 0 bases. The CDR3 totals 15 residues.

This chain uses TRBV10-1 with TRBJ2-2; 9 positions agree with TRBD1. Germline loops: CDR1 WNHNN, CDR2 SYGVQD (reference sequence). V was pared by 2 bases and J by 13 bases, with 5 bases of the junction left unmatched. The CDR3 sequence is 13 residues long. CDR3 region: CASSEPGQGGLFF. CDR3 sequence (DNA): TGCGCCAGCAGTGAGCCGGGACAGGGAGGGCTGTTTTTT.

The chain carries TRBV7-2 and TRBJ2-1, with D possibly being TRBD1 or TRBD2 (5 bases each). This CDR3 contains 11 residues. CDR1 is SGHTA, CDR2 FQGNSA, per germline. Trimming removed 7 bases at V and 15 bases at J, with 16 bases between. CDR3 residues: CASTSTGTWFF. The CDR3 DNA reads TGTGCCAGCACCTCAACGGGGACGTGGTTCTTC.

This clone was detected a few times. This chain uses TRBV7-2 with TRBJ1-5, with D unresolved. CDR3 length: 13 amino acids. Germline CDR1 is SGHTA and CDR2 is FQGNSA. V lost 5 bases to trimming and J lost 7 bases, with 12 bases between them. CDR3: CASSPSGVQPQHF. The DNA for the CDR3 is TGTGCCAGCAGCCCCAGCGGGGTCCAGCCCCAGCATTTT.

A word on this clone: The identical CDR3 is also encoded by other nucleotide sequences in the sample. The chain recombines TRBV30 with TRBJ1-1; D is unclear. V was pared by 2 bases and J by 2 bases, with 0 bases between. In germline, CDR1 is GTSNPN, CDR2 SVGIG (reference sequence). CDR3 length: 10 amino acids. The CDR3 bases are TGTGCCTGGAGTAACACTGAAGCTTTCTTT. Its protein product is CAWSNTEAFF.

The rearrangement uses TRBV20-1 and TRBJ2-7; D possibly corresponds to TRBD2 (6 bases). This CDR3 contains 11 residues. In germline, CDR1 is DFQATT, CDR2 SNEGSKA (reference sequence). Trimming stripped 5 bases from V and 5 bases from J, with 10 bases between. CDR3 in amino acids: CSAAREHEQYF. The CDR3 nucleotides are TGCAGTGCTGCTCGGGAGCACGAGCAGTACTTC.

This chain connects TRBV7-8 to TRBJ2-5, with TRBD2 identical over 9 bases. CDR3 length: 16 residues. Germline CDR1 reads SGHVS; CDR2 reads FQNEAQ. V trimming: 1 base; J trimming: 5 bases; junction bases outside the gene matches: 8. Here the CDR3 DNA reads TGTGCCAGCAGCTTAGTAGGAGCGGGAGGTTCGGAGACCCAGTACTTC. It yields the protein CASSLVGAGGSETQYF.

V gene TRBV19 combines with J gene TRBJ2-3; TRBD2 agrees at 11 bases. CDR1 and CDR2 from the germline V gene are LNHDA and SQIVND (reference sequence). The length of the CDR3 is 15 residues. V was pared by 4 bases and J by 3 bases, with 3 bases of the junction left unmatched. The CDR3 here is CASSTRLAGTDTQYF. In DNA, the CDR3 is TGTGCCAGTAGTACTCGACTAGCGGGAACAGATACGCAGTATTTT.

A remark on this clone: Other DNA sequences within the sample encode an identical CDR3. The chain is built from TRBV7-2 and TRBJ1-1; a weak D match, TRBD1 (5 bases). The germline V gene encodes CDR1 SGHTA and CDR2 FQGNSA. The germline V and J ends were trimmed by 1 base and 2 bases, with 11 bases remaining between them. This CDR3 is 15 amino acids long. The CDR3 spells CASSLGGTVNTEAFF. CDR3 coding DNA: TGTGCCAGCAGCTTAGGGGGCACCGTTAACACTGAAGCTTTCTTT.